Each of the 8 T cell receptor beta chains below was sequenced from the same sample in a study of blood T cell repertoires in COVID-19. Produced via immunoSEQ multiplex PCR; TCRdb's table is partial and in-frame only. The top ten hold roughly 3% of the sample, which has fewer than 250,000 clones, approximately 84% seen once. Source material: PBMCs or T cells enriched from blood (not recorded which). The origin of the receptors is a woman aged 30 to 39 who had recovered from COVID-19.

V and J are TRBV6-6 and TRBJ2-5, with D possibly being TRBD2 (5 bases). CDR1 is MNHNY, CDR2 SVGAGI, per germline (reference sequence). V was clipped by 5 bases and J by 2 bases, with 24 bases between them. The CDR3 length is 18 residues. For the CDR3, the DNA is TGTGCCAGCAGTCGAACGGACGGAGTAATAGCGAAGCAAGAGACCCAGTACTTC. This codes for CASSRTDGVIAKQETQYF.

This chain's CDR3 is CASTRGGGGNTIYF. In DNA, the CDR3 is TGTGCCAGTACCCGAGGCGGGGGTGGAAACACCATATATTTT. The chain carries TRBV19 and TRBJ1-3, with D perhaps TRBD1 (5 bases). The germline gives CDR1 LNHDA, CDR2 SQIVND (reference sequence). The CDR3 has 14 amino acids. V gave up 7 bases and J gave up 3 bases, with 13 bases separating them. The full variable domain, its missing parts supplied by reference TRBV19 and TRBJ1-3, is DGGITQSPKYLFRKEGQNVTLSCEQNLNHDAMYWYRQDPGQGLRLIYYSQIVNDFQKGDIAEGYSVSREKKESFPLTVTSAQKNPTAFYLCASTRGGGGNTIYFGEGSWLTVV.

This clone was counted a single time. V is TRBV5-6 and J is TRBJ2-7, with D maybe TRBD1 (5 bases). This CDR3 region has 13 residues. Per germline, CDR1 SGHDT and CDR2 YYEEEE. Trimming shortened V by 1 base and J by 7 bases, and 12 bases separated the two germline ends. This chain's CDR3 is CASSLWAGREQYV. In DNA, the CDR3 is TGTGCCAGCAGCTTGTGGGCAGGGCGGGAGCAGTACGTC.

The chain couples TRBV5-1 to TRBJ2-6; TRBD1 might be the D (6 bases). The CDR3 loop spans 15 amino acids. V lost 6 bases to trimming and J lost 2 bases, with 12 bases between them. Germline V CDR1 and CDR2: SGHRS, YFSETQ. CDR3 protein: CASTPRGTGANVLTF. The DNA of the CDR3 is TGCGCCAGCACCCCCAGGGGTACTGGGGCCAACGTCCTGACTTTC.

This sequence joins TRBV7-6 and TRBJ1-1, with 8 nucleotides matching TRBD1. Germline CDR1 reads SGHVS; CDR2 reads FNYEAQ. V lost 11 bases and J lost 11; bases outside the gene matches: 7. The CDR3 contains 10 residues. CDR3 residues: CALRTGSAFF. The CDR3, as DNA: TGTGCCCTAAGGACAGGGTCGGCTTTCTTT. Full variable domain (missing parts from reference TRBV7-6 and TRBJ1-1): GAGVSQSPRYKVTKRGQDVALRCDPISGHVSLYWYRQALGQGPEFLTYFNYEAQQDKSGLPNDRFSAERPEGSISTLTIQRTEQRDSAMYRCALRTGSAFFGQGTRLTVV.

V and J are TRBV5-1 and TRBJ2-2; TRBD1 aligns across 9 bases. CDR1 and CDR2 from the germline V gene are SGHRS and YFSETQ. This CDR3 is built from 17 residues. The trim removed 4 bases at V and 6 bases at J, leaving 13 bases unmatched. The CDR3 nucleotides are TGCGCCAGCAGCCCCATCGCCGCGGGACAGGGATCCGGGGAGCTGTTTTTT. This sequence encodes CASSPIAAGQGSGELFF. Combining the CDR3 with reference TRBV5-1 and TRBJ2-2 gives the whole variable domain KAGVTQTPRYLIKTRGQQVTLSCSPISGHRSVSWYQQTPGQGLQFLFEYFSETQRNKGNFPGRFSGRQFSNSRSEMNVSTLELGDSALYLCASSPIAAGQGSGELFFGEGSRLTVL.

This clone appeared once. The CDR3 region is CSAPGLTEAFF. The DNA of the CDR3 is TGCAGTGCCCCGGGACTTACTGAAGCTTTCTTT. The chain joins TRBV20-1 to TRBJ1-1, with TRBD1 as a possible D gene (5 bases). Germline V gene sequence: CDR1 DFQATT, CDR2 SNEGSKA (reference sequence). This CDR3 comprises 11 residues. Trimming cost V 6 bases and J 5 bases, with 10 bases left between them.

The chain recombines TRBV19 with TRBJ1-2; D is perhaps TRBD1 (6 bases). This CDR3 is built from 15 residues. Looked up from germline, CDR1 is LNHDA and CDR2 is SQIVND (reference sequence). V lost 9 bases and J 2 bases, leaving 19 bases between the germline ends. As DNA, the CDR3 is TGTGCCAGCCGCCGGGACATAGCCCAGAACTATGGCTACACCTTC. Amino acid sequence: CASRRDIAQNYGYTF. The full variable domain, its missing parts supplied by reference TRBV19 and TRBJ1-2, is DGGITQSPKYLFRKEGQNVTLSCEQNLNHDAMYWYRQDPGQGLRLIYYSQIVNDFQKGDIAEGYSVSREKKESFPLTVTSAQKNPTAFYLCASRRDIAQNYGYTFGSGTRLTVV.